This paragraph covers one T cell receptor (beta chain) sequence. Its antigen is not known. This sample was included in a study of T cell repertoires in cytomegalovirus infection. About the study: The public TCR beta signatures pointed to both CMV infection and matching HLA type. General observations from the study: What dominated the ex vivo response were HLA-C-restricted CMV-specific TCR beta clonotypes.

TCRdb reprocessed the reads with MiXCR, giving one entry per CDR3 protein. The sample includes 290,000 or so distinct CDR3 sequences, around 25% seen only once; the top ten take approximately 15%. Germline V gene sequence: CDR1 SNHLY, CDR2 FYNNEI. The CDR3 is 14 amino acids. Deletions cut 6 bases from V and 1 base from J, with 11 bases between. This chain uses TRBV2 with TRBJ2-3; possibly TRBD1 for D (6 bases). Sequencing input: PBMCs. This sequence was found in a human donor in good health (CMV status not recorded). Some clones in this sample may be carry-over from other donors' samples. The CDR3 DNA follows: TGTGCCAGCAGACAGGGTAGAGGCACAGATACGCAGTATTTT. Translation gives CASRQGRGTDTQYF.